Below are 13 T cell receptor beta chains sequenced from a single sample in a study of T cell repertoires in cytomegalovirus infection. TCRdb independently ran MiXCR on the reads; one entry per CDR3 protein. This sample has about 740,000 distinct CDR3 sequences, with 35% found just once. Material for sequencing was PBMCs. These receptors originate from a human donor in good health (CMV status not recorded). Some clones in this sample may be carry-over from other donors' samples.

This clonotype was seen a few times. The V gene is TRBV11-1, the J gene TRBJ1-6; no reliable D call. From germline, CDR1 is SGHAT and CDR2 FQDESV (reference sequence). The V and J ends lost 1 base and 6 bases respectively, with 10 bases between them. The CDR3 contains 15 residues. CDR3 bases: TGTGCCAGCAGCTTAGACGGCAGCAGTAATTCACCCCTCCACTTT. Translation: CASSLDGSSNSPLHF.

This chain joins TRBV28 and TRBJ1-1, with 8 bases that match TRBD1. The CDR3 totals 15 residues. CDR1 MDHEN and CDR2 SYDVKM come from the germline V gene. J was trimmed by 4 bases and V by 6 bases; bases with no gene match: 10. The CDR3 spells CASRTQGVGRTEAFF. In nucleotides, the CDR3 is TGTGCCAGCAGGACACAGGGGGTCGGGCGCACTGAAGCTTTCTTT. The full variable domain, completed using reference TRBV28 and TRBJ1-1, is DVKVTQSSRYLVKRTGEKVFLECVQDMDHENMFWYRQDPGLGLRLIYFSYDVKMKEKGDIPEGYSVSREKKERFSLILESASTNQTSMYLCASRTQGVGRTEAFFGQGTRLTVV.

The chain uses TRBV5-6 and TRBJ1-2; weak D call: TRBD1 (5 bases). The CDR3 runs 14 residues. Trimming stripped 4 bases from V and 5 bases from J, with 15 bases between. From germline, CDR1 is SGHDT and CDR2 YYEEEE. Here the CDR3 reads CASSGTGSGYGYTF. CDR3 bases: TGTGCCAGCAGCGGGACGGGGTCGGGGTATGGCTACACCTTC. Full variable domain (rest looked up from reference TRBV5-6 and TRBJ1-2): DAGVTQSPTHLIKTRGQQVTLRCSPKSGHDTVSWYQQALGQGPQFIFQYYEEEERQRGNFPDRFSGHQFPNYSSELNVNALLLGDSALYLCASSGTGSGYGYTFGSGTRLTVV.

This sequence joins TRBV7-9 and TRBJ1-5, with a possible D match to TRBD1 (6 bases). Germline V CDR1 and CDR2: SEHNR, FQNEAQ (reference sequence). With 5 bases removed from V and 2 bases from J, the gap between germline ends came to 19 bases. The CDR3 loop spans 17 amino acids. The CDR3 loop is CASSKGDLWYGNQPQHF. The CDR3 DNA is TGTGCCAGCAGCAAGGGGGACCTGTGGTACGGCAATCAGCCCCAGCATTTT. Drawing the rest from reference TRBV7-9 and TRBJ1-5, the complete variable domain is DTGVSQNPRHKITKRGQNVTFRCDPISEHNRLYWYRQTLGQGPEFLTYFQNEAQLEKSRLLSDRFSAERPKGSFSTLEIQRTEQGDSAMYLCASSKGDLWYGNQPQHFGDGTRLSIL.

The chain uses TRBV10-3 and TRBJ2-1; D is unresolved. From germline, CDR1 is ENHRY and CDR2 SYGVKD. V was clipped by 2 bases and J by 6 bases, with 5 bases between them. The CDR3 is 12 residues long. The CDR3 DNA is TGTGCCATCAGTGAGAGGGCCAATGAGCAGTTCTTC. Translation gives CAISERANEQFF.

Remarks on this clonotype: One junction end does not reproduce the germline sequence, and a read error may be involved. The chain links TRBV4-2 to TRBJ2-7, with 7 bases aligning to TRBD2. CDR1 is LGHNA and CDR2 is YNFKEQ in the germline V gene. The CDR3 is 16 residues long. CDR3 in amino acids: CASSRGGPVSSYEKYF. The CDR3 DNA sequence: TGTGCCAGCAGCCGGGGGGGACCGGTGAGCTCCTACGAGAAGTACTTC.

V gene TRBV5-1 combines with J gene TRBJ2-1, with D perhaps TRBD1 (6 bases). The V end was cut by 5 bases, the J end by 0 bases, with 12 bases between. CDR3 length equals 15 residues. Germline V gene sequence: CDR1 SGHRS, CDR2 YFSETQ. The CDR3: CASRETGHSYNEQFF. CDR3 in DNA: TGCGCCAGCAGGGAGACAGGACACTCCTACAATGAGCAGTTCTTC.

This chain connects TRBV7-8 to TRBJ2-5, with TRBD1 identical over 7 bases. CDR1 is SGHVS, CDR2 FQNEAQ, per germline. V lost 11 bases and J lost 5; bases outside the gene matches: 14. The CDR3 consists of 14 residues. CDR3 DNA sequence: TGTGCCGTAGAGGACGACAGGGTGGTGGAGACCCAGTACTTC. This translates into CAVEDDRVVETQYF.

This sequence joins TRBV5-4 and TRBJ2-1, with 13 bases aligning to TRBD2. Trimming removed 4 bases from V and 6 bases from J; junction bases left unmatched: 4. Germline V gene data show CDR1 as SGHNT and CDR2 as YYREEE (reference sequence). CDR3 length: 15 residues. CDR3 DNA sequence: TGTGCCAGCAGCCGACTAGCGGGGGGCTTCAATGAGCAGTTCTTC. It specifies CASSRLAGGFNEQFF.

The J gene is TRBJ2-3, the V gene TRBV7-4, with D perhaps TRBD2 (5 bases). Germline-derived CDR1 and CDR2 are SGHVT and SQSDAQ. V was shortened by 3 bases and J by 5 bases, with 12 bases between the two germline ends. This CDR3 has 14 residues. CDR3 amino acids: CASSFWLGEDTQYF. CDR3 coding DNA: TGTGCCAGCAGCTTTTGGCTGGGAGAAGATACGCAGTATTTT.

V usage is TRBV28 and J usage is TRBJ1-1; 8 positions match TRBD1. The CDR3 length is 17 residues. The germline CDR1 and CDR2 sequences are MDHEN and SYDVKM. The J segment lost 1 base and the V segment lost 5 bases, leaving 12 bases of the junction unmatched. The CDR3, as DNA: TGTGCCAGCAGTCCTACCACAACAGGGGGGAGGAACACTGAAGCTTTCTTT. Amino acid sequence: CASSPTTTGGRNTEAFF.

CDR3: CSARARQGNNYGYTF. CDR3 sequence (DNA): TGCAGTGCTAGAGCCCGACAGGGGAATAACTATGGCTACACCTTC. V is TRBV20-1 and J is TRBJ1-2; TRBD1 matches 8 bases. CDR3 length equals 15 residues. V was clipped by 1 base and J by 1 base; unmatched bases: 5. Germline V gene lookup returns CDR1 DFQATT and CDR2 SNEGSKA (reference sequence).

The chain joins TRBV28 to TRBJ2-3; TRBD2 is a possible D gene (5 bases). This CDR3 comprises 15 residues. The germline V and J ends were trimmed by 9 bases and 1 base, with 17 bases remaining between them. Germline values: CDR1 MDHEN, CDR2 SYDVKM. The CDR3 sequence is CASHPSPPRTDTQYF. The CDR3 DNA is TGTGCCAGTCATCCTAGCCCGCCCCGCACAGATACGCAGTATTTT.